A selection of T cell receptor beta chains follows, all from one sample in a study of long-term antiretroviral therapy in people with HIV. Some clones are missing from TCRdb's copy, which holds only in-frame ones; the method was immunoSEQ multiplex PCR. The table shows approximately 8,900 clones, with approximately 80% occurring only once. The material sequenced was unsorted PBMCs, taken 0.4 years before starting antiretroviral therapy. Receptors were obtained from a man aged 25 to 45 with HIV. Both conserved end residues are part of each CDR3. The order of the fields is V gene, D gene, clone size, J gene, CDR3 protein, CDR3 DNA. A D gene is named only where the DNA matches it firmly. Rows give clone size only sometimes, using once, few, many, or a class for an expanded clone.

V gene: TRBV7-6; D gene: TRBD1; clone size: .; J gene: TRBJ2-7; CDR3 protein: CASSLAGDQGAYEQYF; CDR3 DNA: TGTGCCAGCAGCTTAGCGGGAGACCAGGGGGCTTACGAGCAGTACTTC
V gene: TRBV7-3; D gene: .; clone size: .; J gene: TRBJ1-1; CDR3 protein: CASRQERGTEAFF; CDR3 DNA: TGTGCCAGCAGACAAGAAAGGGGGACTGAAGCTTTCTTT
V gene: TRBV7-6; D gene: .; clone size: few; J gene: TRBJ2-7; CDR3 protein: CASSSDRGTYEQYF; CDR3 DNA: TGTGCCAGCAGCTCCGATCGCGGGACCTACGAGCAGTACTTC
V gene: TRBV19; D gene: .; clone size: medium-sized; J gene: TRBJ1-3; CDR3 protein: CASSSSDTFSGNTIYF; CDR3 DNA: TGTGCCAGTAGTTCCTCGGACACCTTCTCTGGAAACACCATATATTTT
V gene: TRBV28; D gene: .; clone size: .; J gene: TRBJ2-7; CDR3 protein: CASSHTSGGIGGNYEQYF; CDR3 DNA: TGTGCCAGCAGCCATACGAGTGGGGGGATTGGAGGCAACTACGAGCAGTACTTC
V gene: TRBV6-5; D gene: .; clone size: .; J gene: TRBJ1-1; CDR3 protein: CASSYSGQRNTEAFF; CDR3 DNA: TGTGCCAGCAGTTACTCGGGGCAGCGGAACACTGAAGCTTTCTTT
V gene: TRBV28; D gene: .; clone size: few; J gene: TRBJ1-6; CDR3 protein: CASSSRRPGKALHF; CDR3 DNA: TGTGCCAGCAGTTCCCGTCGGCCAGGGAAGGCCCTCCACTTT
V gene: TRBV4-2; D gene: .; clone size: .; J gene: TRBJ1-2; CDR3 protein: CASSQPRVTGHRINYGYTF; CDR3 DNA: TGTGCCAGCAGCCAACCGAGAGTGACAGGCCACAGAATTAACTATGGCTACACCTTC
V gene: TRBV21-1; D gene: .; clone size: .; J gene: TRBJ2-7; CDR3 protein: CASRKNENGTSGLYEQYF; CDR3 DNA: TGTGCCAGCAGAAAAAATGAGAACGGGACTAGCGGGCTTTACGAGCAGTACTTC
V gene: TRBV6-5; D gene: .; clone size: .; J gene: TRBJ2-7; CDR3 protein: CASSPLQGKQYF; CDR3 DNA: TGTGCCAGCAGTCCACTCCAGGGGAAGCAGTACTTC
V gene: TRBV7-3; D gene: TRBD1; clone size: .; J gene: TRBJ2-7; CDR3 protein: CASSPAGTGVHEQYF; CDR3 DNA: TGTGCCAGCAGCCCAGCCGGAACAGGGGTCCACGAGCAGTACTTC
V gene: TRBV19; D gene: .; clone size: once; J gene: TRBJ1-2; CDR3 protein: CASIVSWDKVNYGYTF; CDR3 DNA: TGTGCCAGTATAGTATCTTGGGACAAGGTTAACTATGGCTACACCTTC
V gene: TRBV6-5; D gene: TRBD1; clone size: few; J gene: TRBJ1-2; CDR3 protein: CASSLDRVLYGYTF; CDR3 DNA: TGTGCCAGCAGTTTGGACAGGGTTCTCTATGGCTACACCTTC
V gene: TRBV25-1; D gene: .; clone size: .; J gene: TRBJ1-1; CDR3 protein: CASSFGWSVNTEAFF; CDR3 DNA: TGTGCCAGCAGTTTCGGGTGGTCGGTGAACACTGAAGCTTTCTTT
V gene: TRBV19; D gene: TRBD2; clone size: .; J gene: TRBJ2-1; CDR3 protein: CASSIWDLLAGEGEQFF; CDR3 DNA: TGTGCCAGTAGTATATGGGACCTACTAGCGGGGGAGGGGGAACAGTTCTTC
V gene: TRBV2; D gene: .; clone size: .; J gene: TRBJ1-2; CDR3 protein: CASSGEAGSPGPYGYTF; CDR3 DNA: TGTGCCAGCAGTGGAGAAGCAGGCAGTCCCGGGCCCTATGGCTACACCTTC
V gene: TRBV5-1; D gene: TRBD1; clone size: few; J gene: TRBJ1-1; CDR3 protein: CASRADRVAEAFF; CDR3 DNA: TGCGCCAGCAGAGCCGACAGGGTCGCTGAAGCTTTCTTT
V gene: TRBV7-2; D gene: .; clone size: .; J gene: TRBJ1-5; CDR3 protein: CASSSLVSQPQHF; CDR3 DNA: TGTGCCAGCAGCTCTCTAGTATCCCAGCCCCAGCATTTT
V gene: TRBV5-5; D gene: .; clone size: .; J gene: TRBJ2-7; CDR3 protein: CASSLFSTTVTYEQYF; CDR3 DNA: TGTGCCAGCAGCTTATTTTCAACGACAGTAACCTACGAGCAGTACTTC
V gene: TRBV19; D gene: .; clone size: once; J gene: TRBJ2-7; CDR3 protein: CASSIIAGYEQYF; CDR3 DNA: TGTGCCAGTAGTATTATTGCGGGCTACGAGCAGTACTTC
V gene: TRBV7-3; D gene: .; clone size: .; J gene: TRBJ1-1; CDR3 protein: CASSPMGTNTEAFF; CDR3 DNA: TGTGCCAGCAGCCCAATGGGGACGAACACTGAAGCTTTCTTT
V gene: TRBV27; D gene: .; clone size: .; J gene: TRBJ1-5; CDR3 protein: CASSWGRQRSCQPQHF; CDR3 DNA: TGTGCCAGCAGTTGGGGGAGACAGAGGAGTTGCCAGCCCCAGCATTTT
V gene: TRBV7-2; D gene: .; clone size: .; J gene: TRBJ2-1; CDR3 protein: CASSPDRTYNEQFF; CDR3 DNA: TGTGCCAGCAGCCCCGACAGGACCTACAATGAGCAGTTCTTC
V gene: TRBV5-1; D gene: .; clone size: .; J gene: TRBJ2-7; CDR3 protein: CASSTRTGSSYEQYF; CDR3 DNA: TGCGCCAGCAGCACAAGGACGGGTAGCTCCTACGAGCAGTACTTC
V gene: TRBV19; D gene: TRBD1; clone size: .; J gene: TRBJ1-4; CDR3 protein: CASRRDSSTNEKLFF; CDR3 DNA: TGTGCCAGCAGGAGGGACAGTTCGACTAATGAAAAACTGTTTTTT
V gene: TRBV28; D gene: .; clone size: .; J gene: TRBJ2-7; CDR3 protein: CASSFPPGTSHEQYF; CDR3 DNA: TGTGCCAGCAGCTTCCCACCCGGGACCTCACACGAGCAGTACTTC
V gene: TRBV2; D gene: .; clone size: few; J gene: TRBJ2-2; CDR3 protein: CASLRHGNTGELFF; CDR3 DNA: TGTGCCAGCTTGCGGCACGGTAACACCGGGGAGCTGTTTTTT
V gene: TRBV28; D gene: .; clone size: medium-sized; J gene: TRBJ1-2; CDR3 protein: CASSWGDGYTF; CDR3 DNA: TGTGCCAGCAGTTGGGGAGACGGCTACACCTTC
V gene: TRBV28; D gene: TRBD1; clone size: .; J gene: TRBJ1-2; CDR3 protein: CASSLQRTGVGYTF; CDR3 DNA: TGTGCCAGCAGTCTCCAAAGGACAGGGGTTGGCTACACCTTC
V gene: TRBV7-2; D gene: .; clone size: .; J gene: TRBJ1-2; CDR3 protein: CASSLEPGDGYTF; CDR3 DNA: TGTGCCAGCAGCTTAGAGCCAGGGGATGGCTACACCTTC
V gene: TRBV7-9; D gene: .; clone size: .; J gene: TRBJ1-5; CDR3 protein: CASSLVSGPGPYSNQPQHF; CDR3 DNA: TGTGCCAGCAGCTTAGTTTCGGGGCCAGGTCCTTATAGCAATCAGCCCCAGCATTTT
V gene: TRBV5-5; D gene: TRBD2; clone size: .; J gene: TRBJ2-1; CDR3 protein: CASSLGLAASVEQFF; CDR3 DNA: TGTGCCAGCAGCTTGGGGCTAGCGGCATCCGTGGAGCAGTTCTTC
V gene: TRBV27; D gene: .; clone size: .; J gene: TRBJ2-7; CDR3 protein: CASSLGQIAYEQYF; CDR3 DNA: TGTGCCAGCAGTTTGGGACAAATTGCCTACGAGCAGTACTTC
V gene: TRBV18; D gene: .; clone size: .; J gene: TRBJ2-2; CDR3 protein: CASSPPIGYGELFF; CDR3 DNA: TGTGCCAGCTCACCACCGATCGGGTACGGGGAGCTGTTTTTT
V gene: TRBV30; D gene: TRBD1; clone size: .; J gene: TRBJ1-1; CDR3 protein: CAWSPQGAGTEAFF; CDR3 DNA: TGTGCCTGGAGCCCACAGGGGGCGGGCACTGAAGCTTTCTTT
V gene: TRBV10-3; D gene: .; clone size: .; J gene: TRBJ2-7; CDR3 protein: CAISVEERDNYEQYF; CDR3 DNA: TGTGCCATCAGTGTAGAAGAGCGGGACAACTACGAGCAGTACTTC
V gene: TRBV4-1; D gene: .; clone size: .; J gene: TRBJ1-1; CDR3 protein: CASSQVMDQLGNTEAFF; CDR3 DNA: TGCGCCAGCAGCCAAGTAATGGACCAACTGGGGAACACTGAAGCTTTCTTT
V gene: TRBV7-9; D gene: TRBD1; clone size: .; J gene: TRBJ1-6; CDR3 protein: CASSPSGGNGYSPLHF; CDR3 DNA: TGTGCCAGCAGTCCTTCAGGGGGCAACGGTTATTCACCCCTCCACTTT
V gene: TRBV28; D gene: .; clone size: .; J gene: TRBJ2-2; CDR3 protein: CASRVLARAGELFF; CDR3 DNA: TGTGCCAGCAGGGTACTAGCTAGAGCCGGGGAGCTGTTTTTT
V gene: TRBV5-6; D gene: .; clone size: .; J gene: TRBJ2-7; CDR3 protein: CASSLSDNSNRPGFYEQYF; CDR3 DNA: TGTGCCAGCAGCCTCTCGGATAACTCGAACCGCCCAGGGTTCTACGAGCAGTACTTC
V gene: TRBV28; D gene: .; clone size: .; J gene: TRBJ1-4; CDR3 protein: CASRAHGGHEKLFF; CDR3 DNA: TGTGCCAGCAGAGCCCACGGAGGTCATGAAAAACTGTTTTTT
V gene: TRBV4-3; D gene: TRBD1; clone size: .; J gene: TRBJ1-3; CDR3 protein: CASSQGTGGSGNTIYF; CDR3 DNA: TGCGCCAGCAGCCAGGGGACAGGGGGCTCTGGAAACACCATATATTTT
V gene: TRBV9; D gene: .; clone size: once; J gene: TRBJ1-1; CDR3 protein: CASSVSVMNTEAFF; CDR3 DNA: TGTGCCAGCAGCGTGTCTGTCATGAACACTGAAGCTTTCTTT
V gene: TRBV5-1; D gene: TRBD1; clone size: .; J gene: TRBJ1-1; CDR3 protein: CASSPGQMNTEAFF; CDR3 DNA: TGCGCCAGCAGCCCGGGACAGATGAACACTGAAGCTTTCTTT
V gene: TRBV7-8; D gene: .; clone size: .; J gene: TRBJ1-1; CDR3 protein: CASSSDVGTEAFF; CDR3 DNA: TGTGCCAGCAGCTCAGATGTAGGCACTGAAGCTTTCTTT
V gene: TRBV5-8; D gene: .; clone size: .; J gene: TRBJ2-7; CDR3 protein: CASSLADSLSYEQYF; CDR3 DNA: TGTGCCAGCAGCTTGGCGGACAGTCTATCCTACGAGCAGTACTTC
V gene: TRBV29-1; D gene: TRBD1; clone size: .; J gene: TRBJ2-7; CDR3 protein: CSVTRTGSNEQYF; CDR3 DNA: TGCAGCGTAACCAGGACAGGTTCCAACGAGCAGTACTTC
V gene: TRBV7-6; D gene: .; clone size: once; J gene: TRBJ1-5; CDR3 protein: CASSSTTGSNQPQHF; CDR3 DNA: TGTGCCAGCAGCTCTACTACAGGTAGCAATCAGCCCCAGCATTTT
V gene: TRBV7-6; D gene: .; clone size: .; J gene: TRBJ2-5; CDR3 protein: CASSSGRFQETQYF; CDR3 DNA: TGTGCCAGCAGCTCCGGACGGTTCCAAGAGACCCAGTACTTC
V gene: TRBV2; D gene: .; clone size: once; J gene: TRBJ1-5; CDR3 protein: CASSGRGSPSNQPQHF; CDR3 DNA: TGTGCCAGCAGTGGGCGGGGGAGCCCAAGTAATCAGCCCCAGCATTTT
V gene: TRBV4-2; D gene: TRBD1; clone size: few; J gene: TRBJ1-2; CDR3 protein: CASSQALGQEGYTF; CDR3 DNA: TGTGCCAGCAGCCAAGCCCTAGGACAGGAGGGCTACACCTTC